The T cell receptor (beta chain) described here comes from a study of T-cell reconstitution after alpha-beta-depleted transplantation in children. Whole-study results and caveats: Expanded clones from the graft, numbering several hundred, reportedly supplied alpha-beta T cells about two months after transplant. Among T cells one year after transplant, newly produced cells accounted for most counts and diversity. After transplant, high TCRbeta diversity at day 60 in some patients arose from surviving recipient T cells and thymic progenitors.

It was with unique molecular identifiers that the TCRbeta library was prepared. TCRdb redid the calling of the PCR reads with MiXCR, one entry per CDR3 protein. The top ten hold roughly 40% of the sample, which has nearly 350,000 distinct CDR3 sequences, around 16% seen once. About this clonotype: Its antigen is currently unknown.

Germline V gene data show CDR1 as KGHSH and CDR2 as LQKENI. Trimming stripped 2 bases from V and 8 bases from J, with 11 bases between. CDR3 size: 13 residues. The specimen was PBMCs, mostly from graft donor cells, collected 360 days after TCRalphabeta/CD19-depleted stem cell transplant. This TCR derives from a male patient between 2 and 10 years old who had a stem cell transplant for acute lymphoblastic leukemia, so the T cells may come from the graft donor. The genes are TRBV18 and TRBJ2-3; D might be TRBD2 (6 bases). CDR3 protein: CASSPGLGGTQYF. CDR3 coding DNA: TGTGCCAGCTCACCAGGATTGGGGGGTACGCAGTATTTT. Together with reference TRBV18 and TRBJ2-3, the CDR3 gives the full variable domain: NAGVMQNPRHLVRRRGQEARLRCSPMKGHSHVYWYRQLPEEGLKFMVYLQKENIIDESGMPKERFSAEFPKEGPSILRIQQVVRGDSAAYFCASSPGLGGTQYFGPGTRLTVL.